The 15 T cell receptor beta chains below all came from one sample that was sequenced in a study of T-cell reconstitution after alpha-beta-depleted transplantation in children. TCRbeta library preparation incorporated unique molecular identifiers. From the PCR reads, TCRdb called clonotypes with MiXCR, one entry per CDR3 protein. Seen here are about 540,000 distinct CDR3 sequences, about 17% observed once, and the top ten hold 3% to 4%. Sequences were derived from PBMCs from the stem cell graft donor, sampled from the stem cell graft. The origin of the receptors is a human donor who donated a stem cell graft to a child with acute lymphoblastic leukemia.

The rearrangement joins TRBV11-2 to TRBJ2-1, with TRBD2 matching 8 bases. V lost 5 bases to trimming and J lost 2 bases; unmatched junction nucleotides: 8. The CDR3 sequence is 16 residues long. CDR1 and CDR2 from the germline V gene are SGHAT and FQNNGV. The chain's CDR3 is CASSPVAGKPYNEQFF. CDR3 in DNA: TGTGCCAGCAGCCCCGTAGCGGGAAAACCCTACAATGAGCAGTTCTTC.

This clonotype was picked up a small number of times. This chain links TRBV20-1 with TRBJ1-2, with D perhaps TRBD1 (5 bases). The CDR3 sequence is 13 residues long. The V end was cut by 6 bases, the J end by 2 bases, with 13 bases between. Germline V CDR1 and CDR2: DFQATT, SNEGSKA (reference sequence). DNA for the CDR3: TGCAGTGCACCTCCAGGGTTGAACTATGGCTACACCTTC. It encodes CSAPPGLNYGYTF.

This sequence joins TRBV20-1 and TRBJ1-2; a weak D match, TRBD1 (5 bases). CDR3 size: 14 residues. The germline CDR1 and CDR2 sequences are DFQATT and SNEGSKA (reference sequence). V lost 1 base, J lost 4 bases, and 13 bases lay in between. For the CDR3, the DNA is TGCAGTGCTAGAGGGGGGGACCGCGTCTATGGCTACACCTTC. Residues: CSARGGDRVYGYTF.

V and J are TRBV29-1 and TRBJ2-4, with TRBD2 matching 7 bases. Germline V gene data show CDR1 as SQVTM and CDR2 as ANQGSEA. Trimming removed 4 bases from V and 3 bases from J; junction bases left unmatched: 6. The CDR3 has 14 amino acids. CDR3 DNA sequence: TGCAGCGTTGGGGGGGGTAACGTCAAAAACATTCAGTACTTC. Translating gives CSVGGGNVKNIQYF. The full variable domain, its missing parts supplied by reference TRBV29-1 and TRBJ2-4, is SAVISQKPSRDICQRGTSLTIQCQVDSQVTMMFWYRQQPGQSLTLIATANQGSEATYESGFVIDKFPISRPNLTFSTLTVSNMSPEDSSIYLCSVGGGNVKNIQYFGAGTRLSVL.

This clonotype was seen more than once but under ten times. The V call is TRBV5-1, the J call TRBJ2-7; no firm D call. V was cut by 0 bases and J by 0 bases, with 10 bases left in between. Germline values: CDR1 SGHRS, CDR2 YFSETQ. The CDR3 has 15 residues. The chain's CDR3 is CASSLEDWSSYEQYF. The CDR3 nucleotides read TGCGCCAGCAGCTTGGAAGACTGGAGCTCCTACGAGCAGTACTTC.

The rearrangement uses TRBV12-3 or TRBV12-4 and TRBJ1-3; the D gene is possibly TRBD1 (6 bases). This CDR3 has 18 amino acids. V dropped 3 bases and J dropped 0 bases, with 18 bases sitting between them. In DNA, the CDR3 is TGTGCCAGCAGTTTGGGGACAAAGGGAGCAATCTCTGGAAACACCATATATTTT. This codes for CASSLGTKGAISGNTIYF.

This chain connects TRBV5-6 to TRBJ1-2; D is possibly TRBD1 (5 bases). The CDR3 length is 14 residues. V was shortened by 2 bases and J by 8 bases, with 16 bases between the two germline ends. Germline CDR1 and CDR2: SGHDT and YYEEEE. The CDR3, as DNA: TGTGCCAGCAGCTTCCGTCGGGGCGTATTAGGCTACACCTTC. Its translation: CASSFRRGVLGYTF.

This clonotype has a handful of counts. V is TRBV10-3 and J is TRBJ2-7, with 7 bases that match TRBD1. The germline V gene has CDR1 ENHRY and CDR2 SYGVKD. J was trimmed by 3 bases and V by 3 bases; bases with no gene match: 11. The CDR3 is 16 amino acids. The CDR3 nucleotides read TGTGCCATCAGTGAAGTCGCGCAGGGGGTATTCTACGAGCAGTACTTC. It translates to CAISEVAQGVFYEQYF.

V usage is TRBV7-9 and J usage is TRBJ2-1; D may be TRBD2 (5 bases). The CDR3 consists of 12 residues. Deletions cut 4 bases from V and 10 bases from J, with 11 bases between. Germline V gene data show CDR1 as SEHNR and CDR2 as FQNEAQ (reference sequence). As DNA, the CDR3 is TGTGCCAGCAGCTCCGGAGGAAGGGAGCAGTTCTTC. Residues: CASSSGGREQFF.

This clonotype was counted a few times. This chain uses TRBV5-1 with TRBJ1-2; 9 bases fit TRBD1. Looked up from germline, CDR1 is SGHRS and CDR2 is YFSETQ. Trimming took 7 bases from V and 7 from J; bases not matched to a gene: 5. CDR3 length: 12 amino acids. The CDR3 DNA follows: TGCGCCAGCGCCGGGACAGGGCTTGGCTACACCTTC. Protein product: CASAGTGLGYTF.

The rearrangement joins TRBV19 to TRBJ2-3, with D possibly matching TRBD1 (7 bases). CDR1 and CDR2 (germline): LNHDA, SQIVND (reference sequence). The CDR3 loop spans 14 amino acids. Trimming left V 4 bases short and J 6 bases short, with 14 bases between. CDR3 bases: TGTGCCAGTAGTACGTGGACAGGAGGGGATACGCAGTATTTT. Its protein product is CASSTWTGGDTQYF.

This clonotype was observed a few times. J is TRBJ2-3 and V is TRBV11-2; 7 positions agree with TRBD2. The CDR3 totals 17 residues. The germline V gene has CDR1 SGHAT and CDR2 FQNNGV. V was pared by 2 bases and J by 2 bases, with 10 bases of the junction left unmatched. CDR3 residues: CASSLRTGLDVTDTQYF. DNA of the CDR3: TGTGCCAGCAGCTTACGGACTGGACTAGATGTCACAGATACGCAGTATTTT. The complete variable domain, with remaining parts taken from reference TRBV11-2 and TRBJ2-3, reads EAGVAQSPRYKIIEKRQSVAFWCNPISGHATLYWYQQILGQGPKLLIQFQNNGVVDDSQLPKDRFSAERLKGVDSTLKIQPAKLEDSAVYLCASSLRTGLDVTDTQYFGPGTRLTVL.

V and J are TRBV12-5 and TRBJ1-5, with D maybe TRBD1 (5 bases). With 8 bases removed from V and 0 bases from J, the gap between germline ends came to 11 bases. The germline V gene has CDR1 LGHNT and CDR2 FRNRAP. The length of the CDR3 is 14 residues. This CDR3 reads CASRGGDSNQPQHF. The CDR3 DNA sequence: TGTGCTAGTAGGGGAGGGGATAGCAATCAGCCCCAGCATTTT.

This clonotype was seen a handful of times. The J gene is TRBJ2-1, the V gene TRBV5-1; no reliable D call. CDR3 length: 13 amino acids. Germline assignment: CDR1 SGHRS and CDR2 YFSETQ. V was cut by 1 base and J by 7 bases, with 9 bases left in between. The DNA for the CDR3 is TGCGCCAGCAGCTTGTTCAGGACGAATGAGCAGTTCTTC. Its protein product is CASSLFRTNEQFF. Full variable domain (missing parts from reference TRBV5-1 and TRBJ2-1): KAGVTQTPRYLIKTRGQQVTLSCSPISGHRSVSWYQQTPGQGLQFLFEYFSETQRNKGNFPGRFSGRQFSNSRSEMNVSTLELGDSALYLCASSLFRTNEQFFGPGTRLTVL.

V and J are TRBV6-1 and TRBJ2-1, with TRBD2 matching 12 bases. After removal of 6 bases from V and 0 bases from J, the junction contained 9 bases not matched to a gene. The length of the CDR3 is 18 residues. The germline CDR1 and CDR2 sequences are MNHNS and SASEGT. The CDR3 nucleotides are TGTGCCAGCAGCAAGACTAGCGGGGGCCCCTTCTCCTACAATGAGCAGTTCTTC. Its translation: CASSKTSGGPFSYNEQFF.